This T cell receptor (beta chain) was retrieved from a study of blood T cells in healthy people across ages. Findings and caveats of the study: More naive CD4+ cells and higher diversity were found in long-lived than in aged donors.

Alongside a J-beta primer mix, a sample-barcoded 5' primer served in a second PCR lasting about 7 to 12 cycles. Via MiXCR, TCRdb re-called the 5' RACE reads, giving one row per CDR3 protein. The table lists roughly 560,000 distinct CDR3 sequences, around 24% of them singletons. Concerning this clonotype: The antigen remains unidentified.

Peripheral blood samples of about 10 milliliters were drawn from each donor. Isolated PBMCs totaled at least 6.5 million in each sample. These same records also appear under a second study, on T cells of mothers and their children. From that paper: Each mother yielded more than 9.5 million TCR beta CDR3 reads. Each child yielded some 3 million reads.

The sequencing sample was made of blood. The source is a boy aged 10-17 years in good health.

The CDR3 reads CASSQNPRVLSYEQYF. In DNA form, the CDR3 reads TGTGCCAGCAGCCAGAACCCCCGGGTCCTGTCCTACGAGCAGTACTTC. V is TRBV5-6 and J is TRBJ2-5; D gene unclear. The J call is doubtful: the DNA matches TRBJ2-7 better. The germline CDR1 and CDR2 sequences are SGHDT and YYEEEE. The CDR3 is 16 amino acids.